Each of the 23 T cell receptor beta chains below was sequenced from the same sample in a study of T cell responses to AZD1222 COVID-19 vaccine (dated by TCRdb to the early 2020s). The time point label of this sample denotes: baseline before first vaccination. The treatment or condition label, read with the paper, signifies: meningococcal conjugate vaccine given as trial control. Library construction relied on the immunoSEQ multiplex PCR assay. TCRdb took this table from immuneACCESS and kept in-frame rearrangements with V and J called. Such tables lack part of the clones; where checked against another copy, unresolved V genes explain under half of the gap, and the rest is unexplained. The sample table records 70,000 to 95,000 clones; about 90% of these occur just once. About 2.7% of the sample is taken by the ten largest. The sample in question was peripheral blood, obtained on day 0 of MenACWY control vaccination. Every receptor here comes from an adult in good health.

This clone has only a few counts. The chain combines TRBV4-2 with TRBJ2-3, with a possible D match to TRBD1 (6 bases). Trimming pared 0 bases from V and 2 bases from J, leaving 9 bases between. The germline gives CDR1 LGHNA, CDR2 YNFKEQ. This CDR3 spans 15 amino acids. The CDR3 bases are TGTGCCAGCAGCCAAGACGGACAGTCCACAGATACGCAGTATTTT. This encodes CASSQDGQSTDTQYF.

A single count supports this clone. This chain joins TRBV6-5 and TRBJ2-5; TRBD1 might be the D (6 bases). The CDR3 totals 12 residues. Trimming removed 7 bases from V and 4 bases from J, with 10 bases in between. Germline CDR1 MNHEY, CDR2 SVGAGI. The DNA for the CDR3 is TGTGCCAGCAAGGGGGTTCGAGAGACCCAGTACTTC. Its protein is CASKGVRETQYF.

The chain recombines TRBV30 with TRBJ1-2; a possible D gene is TRBD1 (6 bases). The CDR3 length is 12 residues. The germline V gene encodes CDR1 GTSNPN and CDR2 SVGIG (reference sequence). Trimming took 4 bases from V and 4 from J, leaving 10 bases between them. The CDR3 nucleotides read TGTGCCTGGAACAGGGTGGGCTATGGCTACACCTTC. Encoded protein: CAWNRVGYGYTF.

The rearrangement links TRBV15 to TRBJ1-5; D not resolved. The germline CDR1 and CDR2 sequences are LNHNV and YYDKDF (reference sequence). Between the trimmed V and J ends, which lost 3 bases and 5 bases, there was a span of 14 bases. The CDR3 runs 15 residues. The CDR3 reads CATSRDYNGDQPQHF. Written as DNA, the CDR3 is TGTGCCACCAGCAGGGACTACAACGGGGATCAGCCCCAGCATTTT.

This sequence joins TRBV30 and TRBJ1-1; TRBD1 might be the D (6 bases). Germline CDR1 reads GTSNPN; CDR2 reads SVGIG (reference sequence). This CDR3 has 13 amino acids. Trimming removed 2 bases from V and 7 bases from J, with 14 bases in between. The DNA for the CDR3 is TGTGCCTGGAGTAGTGACAGGCAAATTGAAGCTTTCTTT. Translated, it gives CAWSSDRQIEAFF.

This rearrangement joins TRBV9 to TRBJ2-2, with D hard to call. The CDR3 is made up of 14 amino acids. In germline, CDR1 is SGDLS, CDR2 YYNGEE. Trimming took off 3 bases at V and 3 bases at J, with 9 bases between the two ends. The chain's CDR3 is CASSAFPDTGELFF. DNA of the CDR3: TGTGCCAGCAGCGCTTTCCCCGACACCGGGGAGCTGTTTTTT.

The chain links TRBV12-5 to TRBJ1-4; maybe TRBD1 (5 bases). CDR1 and CDR2 (germline): LGHNT, FRNRAP. The CDR3 extends over 14 amino acids. V was trimmed by 3 bases and J by 2 bases, leaving 7 bases between them. DNA for the CDR3: TGTGCTAGTGGTTTTTGGGGCACTAATGAAAAACTGTTTTTT. Its protein is CASGFWGTNEKLFF.

As concerns this clone: At one of its ends the junction is not consistent with the germline gene, which may arise from a read error. The genes are TRBV7-9 and TRBJ1-2, with a possible D match to TRBD1 (5 bases). The CDR3 is 15 amino acids. Germline CDR1 reads SEHNR; CDR2 reads FQNEAQ (reference sequence). The CDR3 sequence: CASTLSAPGRGGYTF. As DNA, the CDR3 is TGTGCCAGCACCTTATCCGCTCCGGGACGAGGGGGCTACACCTTC.

The rearrangement uses TRBV7-8 and TRBJ2-3; 8 nucleotides agree with TRBD2. CDR1 and CDR2 (germline): SGHVS, FQNEAQ. The length of the CDR3 is 16 residues. V was clipped by 2 bases and J by 0 bases; unmatched bases: 4. Here the CDR3 reads CASSLLGGGSTDTQYF. As DNA, the CDR3 is TGTGCCAGCAGCTTACTTGGCGGGGGGAGCACAGATACGCAGTATTTT. The complete variable domain, with remaining parts taken from reference TRBV7-8 and TRBJ2-3, reads GAGVSQSPRYKVAKRGQDVALRCDPISGHVSLFWYQQALGQGPEFLTYFQNEAQLDKSGLPSDRFFAERPEGSVSTLKIQRTQQEDSAVYLCASSLLGGGSTDTQYFGPGTRLTVL.

This chain joins TRBV4-1 and TRBJ1-6, with 8 bases fitting TRBD1. The CDR3 has 17 residues. Germline trimming cut 4 bases from V and 10 bases from J; bases unmatched to any gene: 15. The V gene's germline CDR1 is MGHRA and CDR2 YSYEKL. CDR3 in DNA: TGCGCCAGCAGCCGAGGATGGTCTAGGGACAGGCAATCACCCCTCCACTTT. It specifies CASSRGWSRDRQSPLHF.

This chain connects TRBV6-1 to TRBJ2-1; 11 bases map to TRBD1. CDR3 length: 14 residues. V lost 2 bases and J lost 10; bases outside the gene matches: 4. Germline CDR1 MNHNS, CDR2 SASEGT. CDR3 in amino acids: CASSETRDRGEQFF. The CDR3, as DNA: TGTGCCAGCAGTGAAACTCGGGACAGGGGGGAGCAGTTCTTC.

A single count supports this clone. The chain uses TRBV5-4 and TRBJ2-1; D unclear. The CDR3 is 13 amino acids. V was shortened by 0 bases and J by 4 bases, with 5 bases between the two germline ends. Germline V gene data show CDR1 as SGHNT and CDR2 as YYREEE (reference sequence). The CDR3 DNA reads as TGTGCCAGCAGCTTGGCCCATTACAATGAGCAGTTCTTC. Amino acid sequence: CASSLAHYNEQFF.

The DNA for the CDR3 is TGTGCCACCAGTGTTGGGGACACTGAAGCTTTCTTT. It encodes CATSVGDTEAFF. The genes are TRBV24-1 and TRBJ1-1, with D unresolved. CDR3 length: 12 residues. V dropped 5 bases and J dropped 3 bases, with 6 bases sitting between them. Germline loops: CDR1 KGHDR, CDR2 SFDVKD.

The CDR3 DNA is TGTGCCAGCAGCCAAAGACAGTACACCGGGGAGCTGTTTTTT. Its translation: CASSQRQYTGELFF. The V gene is TRBV3-1 (or the pseudogene TRBV3-2), the J gene TRBJ2-2; perhaps TRBD1 as D (5 bases). The V gene's germline CDR1 is LGHDT and CDR2 YNNKEL (reference sequence). The CDR3 extends over 14 amino acids. V lost 2 bases and J lost 3, with 7 bases in between.

J is TRBJ1-2 and V is TRBV4-3; D unclear. The CDR3 has 14 amino acids. The germline gives CDR1 LGHNA, CDR2 YSLEER. V shed 2 bases and J shed 4 bases, with 11 bases lying between them. CDR3 in amino acids: CASSQSGIGYGYTF. The CDR3 region has the DNA TGCGCCAGCAGCCAATCCGGGATCGGCTATGGCTACACCTTC.

The gene calls are TRBV7-2 and TRBJ2-4; 9 bases map to TRBD1. Germline lookup yields CDR1 SGHTA and CDR2 FQGNSA. CDR3 length equals 16 residues. Unmatched junction bases numbered 7, after V lost 6 bases and J lost 1 base. The CDR3 spells CASSSPGQGAKNIQYF. The DNA of the CDR3 is TGTGCCAGCAGTAGCCCTGGACAGGGGGCCAAAAACATTCAGTACTTC.

The chain has TRBV7-2 and TRBJ1-2; D unclear. Germline CDR1 and CDR2: SGHTA and FQGNSA. V was pared by 6 bases and J by 4 bases, with 12 bases between. This CDR3 region has 13 residues. CDR3 sequence (DNA): TGTGCCAGCAGAGGCCCTCCCTCCTATGGCTACACCTTC. It is translated as CASRGPPSYGYTF.

The chain has TRBV6-2 or TRBV6-3 and TRBJ1-5; no reliable D call. The germline V gene encodes CDR1 MNHEY and CDR2 SVGEGT. The V and J ends lost 4 bases and 2 bases respectively, with 24 bases between them. The CDR3 extends over 19 amino acids. CDR3 sequence (DNA): TGTGCCAGCAGTTCTCCTTGGGATTCGGGCCCAATAGGCAATCAGCCCCAGCATTTT. This sequence encodes CASSSPWDSGPIGNQPQHF.

This chain joins TRBV6-2 or TRBV6-3 and TRBJ1-3; tentatively, D is TRBD1 (5 bases). Looked up from germline, CDR1 is MNHEY and CDR2 is SVGEGT. This CDR3 contains 15 residues. V was shortened by 5 bases and J by 5 bases, with 16 bases between the two germline ends. CDR3 bases: TGTGCCAGCAGTGGACGGGCCGGGGGTCGAAACACCATATATTTT. Translating gives CASSGRAGGRNTIYF.

This sequence joins TRBV20-1 and TRBJ2-5; TRBD2 matches at 11 bases. This CDR3 contains 14 residues. Germline lookup yields CDR1 DFQATT and CDR2 SNEGSKA (reference sequence). With V trimmed by 3 bases and J by 4 bases, 4 bases remained unmatched. CDR3 protein: CSASLAGGRETQYF. DNA of the CDR3: TGCAGTGCTAGTTTAGCGGGGGGGCGAGAGACCCAGTACTTC.

This chain links TRBV29-1 with TRBJ1-4, with a weak D call TRBD1 (5 bases). CDR1 is SQVTM and CDR2 is ANQGSEA in the germline V gene. This CDR3 has 17 residues. V lost 3 bases and J 3 bases, leaving 20 bases between the germline ends. Written as DNA, the CDR3 is TGCAGCGTTGAGATGTTGGTTGGGGACGGCCCTAATGAAAAACTGTTTTTT. Residues: CSVEMLVGDGPNEKLFF.

The chain employs TRBV7-9 and TRBJ2-5, with D maybe TRBD2 (5 bases). The germline CDR1 and CDR2 sequences are SEHNR and FQNEAQ (reference sequence). V shed 5 bases and J shed 3 bases, with 16 bases lying between them. The CDR3 runs 15 residues. The CDR3 loop reads CASSPRATGKETQYF. CDR3 sequence (DNA): TGTGCCAGCAGCCCGAGGGCCACTGGGAAAGAGACCCAGTACTTC.

About this clone itself: A read error is possible here, since a much larger clone lies one base away. This chain uses TRBV7-2 with TRBJ2-1; D remains ambiguous. The CDR3 is 11 amino acids. The germline V gene encodes CDR1 SGHTA and CDR2 FQGNSA. V was pared by 5 bases and J by 3 bases, with 2 bases between. CDR3 nucleotides: TGTGCCAGCAGCAACTACAATGAGCAGTTCTTC. Encoded protein: CASSNYNEQFF.